This T cell receptor beta chain derives from a study of T cell responses to AZD1222 COVID-19 vaccine. Concerning this clone itself: What it recognizes is unknown.

The data were produced by immunoSEQ multiplex PCR, yet TCRdb's version contains in-frame clones alone and is incomplete. The table includes just under 90,000 clones, about nine tenths detected once. Study-wide points: Epitopes outside B.1.351 and B.1.1.7 mutated regions reportedly drew nearly half of spike TCRs. Sampling captured repertoires only after the peak T cell response. Clonal diversity was possibly underestimated, and the donors were mostly white British, with more females.

This CDR3 spans 15 amino acids. Germline trimming cut 4 bases from V and 0 bases from J; bases unmatched to any gene: 5. Germline CDR1 reads SGDLS; CDR2 reads YYNGEE. The chain carries TRBV9 and TRBJ1-2; TRBD1 agrees at 8 bases. The sequencing used peripheral blood, collected 28 days after the second AZD1222 dose. This receptor was identified in an adult who received the AZD1222 COVID-19 vaccine. The CDR3 loop is CASSRGTGPNYGYTF. CDR3 in DNA: TGTGCCAGCAGCAGGGGGACAGGACCTAACTATGGCTACACCTTC.